This T cell receptor beta chain derives from a study of regulatory T cells in long-lasting Graves disease. Background on the study: For under 3 months, newly diagnosed Graves' patients had been taking antithyroid drugs. General observations from the study: Preferential use of TRBV28, TRBJ1-2 and TRBJ2-5 was seen in persistent disease. Those with persistent Graves' had less TCR diversity than newly diagnosed patients.

According to the study, TCR beta libraries were built with iRepertoire HTBI primers and CDR3-region Arm-PCR. TCRdb reprocessed the multiplex PCR reads via MiXCR and lists one record per CDR3 protein. Among around 230,000 distinct CDR3 sequences listed, roughly 18% were seen once. Turning to this clonotype: The antigen remains undetermined.

The time point is: newly diagnosed GD, antithyroid drugs for less than 3 months. The TCR library was made from RNA that had been extracted from PBMCs in TRIzol. A volume of approximately 9.8 milliliters of peripheral blood was collected in EDTA tubes. The CDR3 sequence is 14 residues long. The germline gives CDR1 SGHDN, CDR2 FVKESK. V lost 2 bases to trimming and J lost 8 bases, with 13 bases between them. This receptor was taken from a female donor with Graves disease. Sample: peripheral blood mononuclear cells (PBMCs), taken at new diagnosis, from a patient treated with antithyroid drugs. V is TRBV14 and J is TRBJ2-1, with D possibly TRBD2 on 5 matching bases. CDR3: CASSQWSGWDEQFF. DNA of the CDR3: TGTGCCAGCAGCCAATGGAGCGGCTGGGATGAGCAGTTCTTC. Variable domain in full (rest from reference TRBV14 and TRBJ2-1): EAGVTQFPSHSVIEKGQTVTLRCDPISGHDNLYWYRRVMGKEIKFLLHFVKESKQDESGMPNNRFLAERTGGTYSTLKVQPAELEDSGVYFCASSQWSGWDEQFFGPGTRLTVL.